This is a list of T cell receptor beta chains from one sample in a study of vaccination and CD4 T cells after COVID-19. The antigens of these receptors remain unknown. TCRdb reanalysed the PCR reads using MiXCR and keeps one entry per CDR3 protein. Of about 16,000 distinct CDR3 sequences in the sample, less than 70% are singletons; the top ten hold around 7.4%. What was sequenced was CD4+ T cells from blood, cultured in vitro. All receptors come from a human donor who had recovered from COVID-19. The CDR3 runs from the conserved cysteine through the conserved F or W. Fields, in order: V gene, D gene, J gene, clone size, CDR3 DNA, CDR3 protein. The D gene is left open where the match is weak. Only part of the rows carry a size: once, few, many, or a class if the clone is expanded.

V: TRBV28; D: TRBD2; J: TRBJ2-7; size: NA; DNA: TGTGCCAGCAGTACCGGGAGGGCCGGGAACGAGCAGTACTTC; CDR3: CASSTGRAGNEQYF
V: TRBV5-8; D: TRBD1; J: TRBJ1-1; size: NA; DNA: TGTGCCAGCAGCTTGTTTAGAGGGAACAGGGGAAAAGACACTGAAGCTTTCTTT; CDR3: CASSLFRGNRGKDTEAFF
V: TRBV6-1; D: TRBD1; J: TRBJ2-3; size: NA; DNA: TGTGCCACCCGGACAGGGGGTGGTGATACGCAGTATTTT; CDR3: CATRTGGGDTQYF
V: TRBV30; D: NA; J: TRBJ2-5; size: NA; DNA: TGTGCCTGGAGTGGGCAGGAGACCCAGTACTTC; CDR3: CAWSGQETQYF
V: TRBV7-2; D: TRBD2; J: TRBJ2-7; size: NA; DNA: TGTGCCAGCAGCTTCAGCCTAGCGGGAGACGAGCAGTACTTC; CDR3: CASSFSLAGDEQYF
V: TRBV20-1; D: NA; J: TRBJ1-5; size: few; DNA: TGCAGTGCTAGAGTAAGGCAGTTAGGGAGCAATCAGCCCCAGCATTTT; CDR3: CSARVRQLGSNQPQHF
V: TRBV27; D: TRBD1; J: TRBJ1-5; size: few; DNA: TGTGCCAGCTCAAGGACAGGGGGAAATCAGCCCCAGCATTTT; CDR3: CASSRTGGNQPQHF
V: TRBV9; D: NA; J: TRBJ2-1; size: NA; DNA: TGTGCCAGCAGCCTCCGGACAGACTACAATGAGCAGTTCTTC; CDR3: CASSLRTDYNEQFF
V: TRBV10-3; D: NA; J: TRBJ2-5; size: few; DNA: TGTGCCATCCGGGGAGGACAAGAGACCCAGTACTTC; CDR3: CAIRGGQETQYF
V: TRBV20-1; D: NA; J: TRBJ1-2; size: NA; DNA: TGCAGTGCTAGAGTAGTCCCCGGTTATGGCTACACCTTC; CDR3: CSARVVPGYGYTF
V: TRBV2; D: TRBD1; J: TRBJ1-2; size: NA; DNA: TGTGCCAGCATCGAGACCCCCCTACAGGGGTCCAACTATGGCTACACCTTC; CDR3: CASIETPLQGSNYGYTF
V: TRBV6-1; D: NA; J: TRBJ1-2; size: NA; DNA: TGTGCCAGCAGCTCAAGTGGGTTCTATGGCTACACCTTC; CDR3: CASSSSGFYGYTF
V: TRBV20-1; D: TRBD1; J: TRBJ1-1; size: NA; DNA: TGCAGTGCTAGAGATAGGACAGGGCCCACTGAAGCTTTCTTT; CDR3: CSARDRTGPTEAFF
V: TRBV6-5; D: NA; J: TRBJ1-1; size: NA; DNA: TGTGCCAGCAGTTACTCACCCAGGATCACTGAAGCTTTCTTT; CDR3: CASSYSPRITEAFF
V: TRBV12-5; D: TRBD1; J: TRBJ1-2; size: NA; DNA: TGTGCTATGGGGCTAGTAAGGGACAGGGGAAAATCTAACTATGGCTACACCTTC; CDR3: CAMGLVRDRGKSNYGYTF
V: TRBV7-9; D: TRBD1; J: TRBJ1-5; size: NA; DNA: TGTGCCGCCAAACCCAGGGGGGGGCGCGGCAATCAGCCCCAGCATTTT; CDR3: CAAKPRGGRGNQPQHF
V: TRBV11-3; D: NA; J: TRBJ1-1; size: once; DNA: TGTGCCAGCAGCTTTTCCAGTCTAATGAACACTGAAGCTTTCTTT; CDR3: CASSFSSLMNTEAFF
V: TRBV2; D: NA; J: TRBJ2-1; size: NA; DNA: TGTGCCAGCGGGGCGGGGTGGGATGAGCAGTTCTTC; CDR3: CASGAGWDEQFF
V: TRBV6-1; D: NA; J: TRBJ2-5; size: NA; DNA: TGTGCCAGCAGCATCGAGTTCCAAGAGACCCAGTACTTC; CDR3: CASSIEFQETQYF
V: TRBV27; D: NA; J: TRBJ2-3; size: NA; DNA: TGTGCCAGCAGGGTTGGAGGGGCAGATACGCAGTATTTT; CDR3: CASRVGGADTQYF
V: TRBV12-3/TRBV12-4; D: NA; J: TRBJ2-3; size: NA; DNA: TGTGCCAGCAGGGACAACACAGATACGCAGTATTTT; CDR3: CASRDNTDTQYF
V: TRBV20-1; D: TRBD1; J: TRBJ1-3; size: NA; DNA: TGCAGTGCGCGTCCGGGACAGTCAGGAAACACCATATATTTT; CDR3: CSARPGQSGNTIYF
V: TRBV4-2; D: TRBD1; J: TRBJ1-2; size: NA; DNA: TGTGCCAGCAGCCAAGATCGGACAGGGGTGGGCTATGGCTACACCTTC; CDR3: CASSQDRTGVGYGYTF